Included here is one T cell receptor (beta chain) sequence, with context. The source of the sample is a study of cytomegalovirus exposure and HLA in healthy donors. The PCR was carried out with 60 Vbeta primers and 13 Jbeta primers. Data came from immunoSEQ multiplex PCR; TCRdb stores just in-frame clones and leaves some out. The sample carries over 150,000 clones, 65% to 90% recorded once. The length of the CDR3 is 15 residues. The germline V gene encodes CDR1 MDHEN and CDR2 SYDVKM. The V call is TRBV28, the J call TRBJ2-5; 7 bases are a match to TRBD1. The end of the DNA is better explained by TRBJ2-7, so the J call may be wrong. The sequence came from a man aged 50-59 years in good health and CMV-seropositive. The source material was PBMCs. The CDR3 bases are TGTGCCAGCACCCTAAAACCGGGACAGTCCTACGAGCAGTACTTC. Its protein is CASTLKPGQSYEQYF.